A selection of T cell receptor beta chains follows, all from one sample in a study of CD8 T cells in ankylosing spondylitis. TCRdb re-called the 5' RACE reads through MiXCR, storing one row per CDR3 protein. The table records under 450,000 distinct CDR3 sequences, 15% to 20% of them present only once. Sequencing input: blood, either unsorted or a sorted T cell fraction (not recorded which). All receptors derive from a male donor with ankylosing spondylitis. Each CDR3 is given with its conserved first and last residue. The D gene is left open where the match is weak. Where a row states a size, it is once, few, many or the class of an expanded clone; other rows omit it.

len,v_gene,d_gene,j_gene,abundance,CDR3nt,CDR3aa
15,TRBV20-1,TRBD2,TRBJ2-1,few,TGCAGTGCTAGAGACCCAGCGGGAGATTTGGATGAGCAGTTCTTC,CSARDPAGDLDEQFF
14,TRBV7-2,NA,TRBJ2-5,few,TGTGCCAGCAGCTTTGGACGGATCCAAGAGACCCAGTACTTC,CASSFGRIQETQYF
15,TRBV4-1,TRBD1,TRBJ2-5,NA,TGCGCCAGCAGCCAAGATCGGGACAGGGTCTGGACCCAGTACTTC,CASSQDRDRVWTQYF
13,TRBV18,NA,TRBJ1-1,NA,TGTGCCAGCTCACCACAGGGCGTCGCTGAAGCTTTCTTT,CASSPQGVAEAFF
16,TRBV4-1,NA,TRBJ1-2,few,TGCGCCAGCAGCCAAGATGATGATAGGGCTAACTATGGCTACACCTTC,CASSQDDDRANYGYTF
14,TRBV20-1,NA,TRBJ1-3,few,TGCAGTGCTAGAGAGATGATCTCTGGAAACACCATATATTTT,CSAREMISGNTIYF
16,TRBV5-1,NA,TRBJ1-3,many,TGCGCCAGCAGCTTGGTTTCGGGACACTCTGGAAACACCATATATTTT,CASSLVSGHSGNTIYF
13,TRBV20-1,NA,TRBJ1-1,many,TGCAGTGCTAGTGCCCAGCTGAACACTGAAGCTTTCTTT,CSASAQLNTEAFF
11,TRBV5-1,NA,TRBJ2-5,many,TGCGCCAGCAGCTTGGCAGAGACCCAGTACTTC,CASSLAETQYF
14,TRBV20-1,TRBD2,TRBJ2-1,once,TGCAGTGCTAGGGTAGCGGGAGACTACAATGAGCAGTTCTTC,CSARVAGDYNEQFF
14,TRBV3-1,TRBD1,TRBJ2-5,few,TGTGCCAGCAGCCAAGGACAGGGGCGGGAGACCCAGTACTTC,CASSQGQGRETQYF